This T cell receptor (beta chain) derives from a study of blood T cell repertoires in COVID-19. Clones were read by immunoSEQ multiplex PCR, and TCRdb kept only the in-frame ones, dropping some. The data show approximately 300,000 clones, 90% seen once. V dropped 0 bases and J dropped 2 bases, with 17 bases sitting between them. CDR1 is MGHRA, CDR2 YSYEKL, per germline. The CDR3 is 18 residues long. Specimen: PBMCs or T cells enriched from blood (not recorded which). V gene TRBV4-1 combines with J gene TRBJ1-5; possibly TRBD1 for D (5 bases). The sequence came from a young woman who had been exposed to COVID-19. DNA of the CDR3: TGCGCCAGCAGCCAAGATCCTTGGAGGGGCAGAGGCAATCAGCCCCAGCATTTT. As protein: CASSQDPWRGRGNQPQHF.